The 30 T cell receptor beta chains given below trace back to one sample, sequenced in a study of blood T cell repertoires in COVID-19. Only in-frame clones appear in the TCRdb table, and some are missing; sequencing was by immunoSEQ multiplex PCR. The table includes about 220,000 clones, 65% to 90% detected once. Sequencing was carried out using peripheral blood. The source of these receptors is a woman in her seventies with acute or convalescent COVID-19.

The chain couples TRBV2 to TRBJ1-1; 8 bases are shared with TRBD1. The V gene's germline CDR1 is SNHLY and CDR2 FYNNEI. This CDR3 has 14 residues. With V trimmed by 6 bases and J by 4 bases, 7 bases remained unmatched. CDR3 in amino acids: CASRIDRGPTEAFF. The CDR3 DNA reads TGTGCCAGCAGGATTGACAGGGGCCCCACTGAAGCTTTCTTT.

V usage is TRBV3-1 (or the pseudogene TRBV3-2) and J usage is TRBJ1-1, with D possibly being TRBD1 (5 bases). The CDR3 has 18 residues. In germline, CDR1 is LGHDT, CDR2 YNNKEL (reference sequence). Deletions cut 0 bases from V and 1 base from J, with 18 bases between. Here the CDR3 reads CASSQEFALTVGNTEAFF. CDR3 DNA: TGTGCCAGCAGCCAAGAATTTGCACTGACAGTAGGGAACACTGAAGCTTTCTTT.

The chain recombines TRBV7-9 with TRBJ1-6; a weak D match, TRBD1 (6 bases). Trimming took off 6 bases at V and 12 bases at J, with 12 bases between the two ends. The length of the CDR3 is 12 residues. CDR1 and CDR2 (germline): SEHNR, FQNEAQ (reference sequence). CDR3 DNA: TGTGCCAGCAGTTGGGACACCGGACCCCTCCACTTT. This encodes CASSWDTGPLHF. The full variable domain, its missing parts supplied by reference TRBV7-9 and TRBJ1-6, is DTGVSQNPRHKITKRGQNVTFRCDPISEHNRLYWYRQTLGQGPEFLTYFQNEAQLEKSRLLSDRFSAERPKGSFSTLEIQRTEQGDSAMYLCASSWDTGPLHFGNGTRLTVT.

V gene TRBV3-1 (or the pseudogene TRBV3-2) combines with J gene TRBJ2-1; D ambiguous. V was clipped by 0 bases and J by 9 bases, with 12 bases between them. Germline values: CDR1 LGHDT, CDR2 YNNKEL (reference sequence). The CDR3 length is 14 residues. The CDR3 DNA follows: TGTGCCAGCAGCCAAGATCCCGGATCTAGTGAGCAGTTCTTC. It is translated as CASSQDPGSSEQFF.

The J gene is TRBJ1-6, the V gene TRBV5-1, with TRBD1 identical over 7 bases. The V segment lost 0 bases and the J segment 9 bases; nucleotides outside the gene matches: 9. This CDR3 is 16 amino acids long. CDR1 SGHRS and CDR2 YFSETQ come from the germline V gene. The CDR3 nucleotides are TGCGCCAGCAGCTTGGCATCCGGGACAGACGGTTCACCCCTCCACTTT. It specifies CASSLASGTDGSPLHF.

The rearrangement uses TRBV5-6 and TRBJ1-6; D not resolved. CDR1 and CDR2 (germline): SGHDT, YYEEEE. The CDR3 consists of 14 residues. The V end was cut by 2 bases, the J end by 6 bases, with 9 bases between. The CDR3 reads CASSLEALNSPLHF. DNA for the CDR3: TGTGCCAGCAGCTTAGAGGCTCTTAATTCACCCCTCCACTTT.

This clone was observed once. The V and J genes are TRBV5-1 and TRBJ1-4; 9 bases fit TRBD1. CDR1 and CDR2 (germline): SGHRS, YFSETQ. Unmatched junction bases numbered 6, after V lost 3 bases and J lost 3 bases. This CDR3 spans 16 amino acids. CDR3 sequence: CASSSRDRASNEKLFF. The CDR3 coding sequence is TGCGCCAGCAGCTCGCGGGACAGGGCTTCTAATGAAAAACTGTTTTTT.

V usage is TRBV18 and J usage is TRBJ2-1; tentative D call: TRBD1 (6 bases). V lost 0 bases and J lost 6, with 12 bases in between. Germline V CDR1 and CDR2: KGHSH, LQKENI. The CDR3 consists of 15 residues. The CDR3 region has the DNA TGTGCCAGCTCACCACCCCAGGGGTCGCCCAATGAGCAGTTCTTC. It yields the protein CASSPPQGSPNEQFF.

The J gene is TRBJ1-1, the V gene TRBV6-2 or TRBV6-3; D might be TRBD1 (5 bases). Germline V lookup: CDR1 MNHEY, CDR2 SVGEGT. This CDR3 is built from 14 residues. Trimming stripped 6 bases from V and 0 bases from J, with 11 bases between. CDR3 sequence (DNA): TGTGCCAGCAGGCCTACACAGGTGAACACTGAAGCTTTCTTT. Its protein is CASRPTQVNTEAFF.

The rearrangement links TRBV6-2 or TRBV6-3 to TRBJ1-5, with TRBD1 matching over 12 bases. This CDR3 comprises 16 residues. The V gene's germline CDR1 is MNHEY and CDR2 SVGEGT. V dropped 2 bases and J dropped 4; count of bases not matched to a gene: 3. The CDR3 coding sequence is TGTGCCAGCAGTTACAAGGGACAGGGGGCAAATCAGCCCCAGCATTTT. Translation gives CASSYKGQGANQPQHF.

The CDR3 sequence is CASRGGLFPDTQYF. The CDR3, as DNA: TGTGCCAGCAGAGGGGGCCTCTTCCCAGATACGCAGTATTTT. The chain joins TRBV2 to TRBJ2-3; 7 positions agree with TRBD1. This CDR3 contains 14 residues. Trimming cost V 6 bases and J 4 bases; bases outside gene matches: 7. Germline V CDR1 and CDR2: SNHLY, FYNNEI.

V is TRBV7-2 and J is TRBJ1-1; D unclear. Per the germline V gene, CDR1 is SGHTA and CDR2 is FQGNSA. The CDR3 is 13 residues long. V dropped 2 bases and J dropped 6 bases, with 10 bases sitting between them. This CDR3 reads CASSLSGWPEAFF. In DNA form, the CDR3 reads TGTGCCAGCAGCTTATCCGGGTGGCCTGAAGCTTTCTTT.

The chain uses TRBV28 and TRBJ2-2; a possible D gene is TRBD1 (8 bases). The CDR3 is made up of 16 amino acids. V was cut by 2 bases and J by 3 bases, with 13 bases left in between. The V gene's germline CDR1 is MDHEN and CDR2 SYDVKM. Here the CDR3 reads CASSLTGGGHTGELFF. In DNA, the CDR3 is TGTGCCAGCAGTTTAACAGGGGGAGGGCACACCGGGGAGCTGTTTTTT.

This clone has a handful of counts. The CDR3 coding sequence is TGTGCCAGCACCCTAAGGATCAGGGACACTGAAGCTTTCTTT. This sequence encodes CASTLRIRDTEAFF. This rearrangement joins TRBV6-5 to TRBJ1-1; D might be TRBD1 (5 bases). The CDR3 is 14 amino acids. Germline loops: CDR1 MNHEY, CDR2 SVGAGI. V lost 7 bases and J lost 3, with 15 bases in between.

This clone was seen a handful of times. The chain uses TRBV11-3 and TRBJ2-2; D call uncertain. The CDR3 contains 13 residues. The ends were cut back, 4 bases at V and 8 bases at J, with 11 bases in the middle. Looked up from germline, CDR1 is SGHNT and CDR2 is YENEEA. CDR3 nucleotide sequence: TGTGCCAGCAGCTCGAGTATCTCGGGGGAGCTGTTTTTT. The encoded protein is CASSSSISGELFF.

A single count supports this clone. The CDR3 DNA reads as TGCGCCAGCGCCGCACAGGGGACCCAAAACATTCAGTACTTC. Translated, it gives CASAAQGTQNIQYF. The rearrangement links TRBV5-1 to TRBJ2-4; 7 bases map to TRBD1. This CDR3 region has 14 residues. Germline V gene data show CDR1 as SGHRS and CDR2 as YFSETQ. Unmatched junction bases numbered 9, after V lost 7 bases and J lost 5 bases.

V gene TRBV11-2 combines with J gene TRBJ2-7; possibly TRBD2 for D (5 bases). V lost 5 bases and J lost 2, with 10 bases in between. Germline V gives CDR1 SGHAT, CDR2 FQNNGV. The CDR3 loop spans 13 amino acids. This CDR3 reads CASSPSTTYEQYF. CDR3 nucleotide sequence: TGTGCCAGCAGCCCTAGCACCACCTACGAGCAGTACTTC.

The table lists this clone with a few counts. V usage is TRBV6-1 and J usage is TRBJ2-3; no firm D call. Trimming shortened V by 3 bases and J by 2 bases, and 3 bases separated the two germline ends. Germline V gives CDR1 MNHNS, CDR2 SASEGT. The CDR3 runs to 12 residues. CDR3 sequence: CASSDHTDTQYF. The DNA for the CDR3 is TGTGCCAGCAGTGATCACACAGATACGCAGTATTTT.

The CDR3 sequence is CASSPIRTANYGYTF. In DNA, the CDR3 is TGTGCCAGCAGCCCGATACGGACAGCTAACTATGGCTACACCTTC. The rearrangement joins TRBV14 to TRBJ1-2; the D gene is possibly TRBD1 (6 bases). Germline values: CDR1 SGHDN, CDR2 FVKESK. The ends were cut back, 4 bases at V and 0 bases at J, with 12 bases in the middle. This CDR3 region has 15 residues.

This clone was seen once. The chain is built from TRBV11-2 and TRBJ2-5; the D is unclear. Deletions cut 2 bases from V and 5 bases from J, with 15 bases between. CDR1 and CDR2 from the germline V gene are SGHAT and FQNNGV. CDR3 length: 15 amino acids. DNA of the CDR3: TGTGCCAGCAGCTTAAAGCGTGAACTTACGGAGACCCAGTACTTC. Its translation is CASSLKRELTETQYF. Full variable domain (rest looked up from reference TRBV11-2 and TRBJ2-5): EAGVAQSPRYKIIEKRQSVAFWCNPISGHATLYWYQQILGQGPKLLIQFQNNGVVDDSQLPKDRFSAERLKGVDSTLKIQPAKLEDSAVYLCASSLKRELTETQYFGPGTRLLVL.

The V and J genes are TRBV5-4 and TRBJ2-2, with 12 bases lining up with TRBD2. The ends lost 2 bases at V and 3 bases at J; junction bases unmatched: 5. Germline CDR1 reads SGHNT; CDR2 reads YYREEE (reference sequence). This CDR3 has 17 residues. The CDR3 reads CASSFSLAGGHTGELFF. The CDR3 DNA reads TGTGCCAGCAGCTTTTCACTAGCGGGGGGACACACCGGGGAGCTGTTTTTT.

The V and J genes are TRBV19 and TRBJ2-5, with D possibly TRBD1 on 6 matching bases. Deletions cut 5 bases from V and 2 bases from J, with 15 bases between. Germline V CDR1 and CDR2: LNHDA, SQIVND (reference sequence). CDR3 length: 15 amino acids. The CDR3 loop reads CASSGQRDIQETQYF. The CDR3 DNA sequence: TGTGCCAGTAGTGGACAACGGGACATACAAGAGACCCAGTACTTC.

The chain employs TRBV5-6 and TRBJ2-7; the match to TRBD2 covers 14 bases. This CDR3 is built from 16 residues. Germline V gene lookup returns CDR1 SGHDT and CDR2 YYEEEE. V was pared by 4 bases and J by 3 bases, with 6 bases of the junction left unmatched. The CDR3 coding sequence is TGTGCCAGCAGCATAGTGGGACTAGCGGGGGACTACGAGCAGTACTTC. Residues: CASSIVGLAGDYEQYF.

The rearrangement joins TRBV10-3 to TRBJ2-1, with D possibly being TRBD2 (5 bases). Looked up from germline, CDR1 is ENHRY and CDR2 is SYGVKD. The CDR3 extends over 13 amino acids. V shed 4 bases and J shed 2 bases, with 6 bases lying between them. The CDR3 nucleotides are TGTGCCATCAGTGGGACTCCCTACAATGAGCAGTTCTTC. The encoded protein is CAISGTPYNEQFF.

This clone was detected a few times. V and J are TRBV2 and TRBJ1-3; 8 bases are shared with TRBD1. The V and J ends lost 7 bases and 2 bases, in that order; junction bases with no gene match: 7. Germline values: CDR1 SNHLY, CDR2 FYNNEI. This CDR3 is 15 amino acids long. The CDR3 region is CASIGTGGTGNTIYF. DNA of the CDR3: TGTGCCAGCATTGGAACAGGGGGGACTGGAAACACCATATATTTT.

This chain links TRBV14 with TRBJ1-6; the match to TRBD1 covers 7 bases. Per germline, CDR1 SGHDN and CDR2 FVKESK. V lost 5 bases to trimming and J lost 7 bases; unmatched junction nucleotides: 5. There are 14 residues in the CDR3. The CDR3 is CASSYTGVNSPLHF. In DNA, the CDR3 is TGTGCCAGCAGCTATACAGGGGTCAATTCACCCCTCCACTTT.

This chain links TRBV3-1 (or the pseudogene TRBV3-2) with TRBJ2-1, with TRBD2 matching over 12 bases. V lost 4 bases and J lost 0; bases outside the gene matches: 4. This CDR3 region has 17 residues. Germline V lookup: CDR1 LGHDT, CDR2 YNNKEL (reference sequence). CDR3 loop: CASSRMTSGGSYNEQFF. The CDR3 bases are TGTGCCAGCAGCCGAATGACTAGCGGGGGCTCCTACAATGAGCAGTTCTTC.

The V call is TRBV3-1 (or the pseudogene TRBV3-2), the J call TRBJ2-3; 11 bases are a match to TRBD2. Germline CDR1 and CDR2: LGHDT and YNNKEL (reference sequence). Unmatched junction bases numbered 12, after V lost 0 bases and J lost 4 bases. The CDR3 has 19 residues. CDR3 in amino acids: CASSQELFRTSGGADTQYF. DNA for the CDR3: TGTGCCAGCAGCCAAGAACTTTTTCGAACTAGCGGGGGAGCAGATACGCAGTATTTT.

This clone was observed a handful of times. This chain joins TRBV6-5 and TRBJ2-5, with D possibly TRBD1 on 5 matching bases. Per the germline V gene, CDR1 is MNHEY and CDR2 is SVGAGI. Trimming removed 7 bases at V and 4 bases at J, with 10 bases between. This CDR3 contains 12 residues. The CDR3 loop is CASTRTLETQYF. CDR3 DNA sequence: TGTGCCAGCACAAGGACACTAGAGACCCAGTACTTC.

The rearrangement uses TRBV5-1 and TRBJ2-5; 12 nucleotides line up with TRBD2. From germline, CDR1 is SGHRS and CDR2 YFSETQ. The CDR3 totals 15 residues. Trimming at V came to 5 bases and at J to 5 bases, leaving 7 bases not matched to a gene. CDR3 DNA sequence: TGCGCCAGCAGTGCTAGCGGGGGGGCCAGGGAGACCCAGTACTTC. Encoded protein: CASSASGGARETQYF.